These 4 T cell receptor beta chains were sequenced from one sample in a study of T cells after yellow fever vaccination. TCRdb independently ran MiXCR on the 5' RACE reads; one entry per CDR3 protein. The data contain about 85,000 distinct CDR3 sequences, about an eighth of them seen just once; the ten biggest clones take up 20% to 25%. Here the sequenced sample was CD8+ T cells not binding an NS4B(214-222) dextramer, sorted from PBMCs, taken 20 to 25 days after the first yellow fever vaccination. The receptors were sampled from a man between 18 and 35 years old who received the YFV17D yellow fever vaccine.

This clonotype was seen a handful of times. This chain uses TRBV3-1 with TRBJ2-1; 7 bases are shared with TRBD2. Germline loops: CDR1 LGHDT, CDR2 YNNKEL (reference sequence). The J segment lost 8 bases and the V segment lost 1 base, leaving 5 bases of the junction unmatched. The CDR3 spans 14 residues. CDR3: CASSQGGGPYEQFF. CDR3 bases: TGTGCCAGCAGCCAAGGCGGGGGACCCTATGAGCAGTTCTTC.

This clonotype was seen a handful of times. This CDR3 is CASSIRGARNEKLFF. In DNA, the CDR3 is TGTGCCAGTAGTATTCGTGGAGCTCGAAATGAAAAACTGTTTTTT. The J gene is TRBJ1-4, the V gene TRBV19; D not resolved. CDR3 size: 15 residues. CDR1 LNHDA and CDR2 SQIVND come from the germline V gene (reference sequence). The V gene lost 3 bases and the J gene lost 5 bases, with 13 bases spanning the gap.

The chain couples TRBV6-2 or TRBV6-3 to TRBJ2-1, with D tentatively TRBD1 (6 bases). This CDR3 is 14 amino acids long. Trimming stripped 8 bases from V and 3 bases from J, with 14 bases between. Germline loops: CDR1 MNHEY, CDR2 SVGEGT. CDR3 DNA sequence: TGTGCCAGCGAGAGGGGGTTTGGCTACAATGAGCAGTTCTTC. This translates into CASERGFGYNEQFF.

The V call is TRBV7-8, the J call TRBJ2-5; no definite D call. The germline CDR1 and CDR2 sequences are SGHVS and FQNEAQ. The germline V and J ends were trimmed by 2 bases and 0 bases, with 7 bases remaining between them. The CDR3 has 14 residues. Here the CDR3 DNA reads TGTGCCAGCAGCTTACGAGAGTACCAAGAGACCCAGTACTTC. Translation: CASSLREYQETQYF.